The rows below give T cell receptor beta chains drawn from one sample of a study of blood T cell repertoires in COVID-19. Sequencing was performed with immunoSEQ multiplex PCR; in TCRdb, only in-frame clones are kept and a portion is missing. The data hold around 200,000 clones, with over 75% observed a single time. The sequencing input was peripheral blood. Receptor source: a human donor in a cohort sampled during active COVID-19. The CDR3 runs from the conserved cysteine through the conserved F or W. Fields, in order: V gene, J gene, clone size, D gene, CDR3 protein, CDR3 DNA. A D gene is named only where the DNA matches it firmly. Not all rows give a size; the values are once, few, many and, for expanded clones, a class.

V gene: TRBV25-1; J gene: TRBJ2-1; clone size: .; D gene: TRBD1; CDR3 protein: CASRGQGEYNEQFF; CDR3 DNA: TGTGCCAGCAGGGGACAGGGGGAGTACAATGAGCAGTTCTTC
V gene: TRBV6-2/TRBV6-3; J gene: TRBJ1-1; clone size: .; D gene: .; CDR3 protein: CASSHRVVNTEAFF; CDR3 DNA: TGTGCCAGCAGTCACAGGGTCGTAAACACTGAAGCTTTCTTT
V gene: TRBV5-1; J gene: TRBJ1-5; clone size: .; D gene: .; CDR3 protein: CASSLEAGRKPQHF; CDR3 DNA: TGCGCCAGCAGCTTGGAGGCAGGTCGTAAGCCCCAGCATTTT
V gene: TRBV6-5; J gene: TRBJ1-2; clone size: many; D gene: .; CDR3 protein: CASSQPPGNYGYTF; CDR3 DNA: TGTGCCAGCAGCCAACCCCCCGGGAACTATGGCTACACCTTC
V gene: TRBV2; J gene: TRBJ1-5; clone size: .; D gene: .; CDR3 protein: CASSVEQTLNQPQHF; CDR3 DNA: TGTGCCAGCAGTGTAGAGCAGACACTCAATCAGCCCCAGCATTTT
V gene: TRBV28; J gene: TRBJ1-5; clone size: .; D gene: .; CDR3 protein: CASSLYRDSNQPQHF; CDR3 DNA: TGTGCCAGCAGTTTATACAGGGATAGCAATCAGCCCCAGCATTTT
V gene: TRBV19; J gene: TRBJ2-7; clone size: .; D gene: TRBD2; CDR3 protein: CASSPSSGFYEQYF; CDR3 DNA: TGTGCCAGTAGTCCATCTAGCGGCTTTTACGAGCAGTACTTC
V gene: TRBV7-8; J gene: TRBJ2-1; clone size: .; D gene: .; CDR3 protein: CASSLAGARNEQFF; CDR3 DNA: TGTGCCAGCAGCTTAGCGGGAGCGAGGAATGAGCAGTTCTTC
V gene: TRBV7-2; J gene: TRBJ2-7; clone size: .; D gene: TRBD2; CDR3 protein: CASSQGLAAYEQYF; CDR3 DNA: TGTGCCAGCAGCCAAGGACTAGCGGCCTACGAGCAGTACTTC
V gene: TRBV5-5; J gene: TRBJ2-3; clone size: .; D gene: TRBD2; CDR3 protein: CASSSLFLAGGPKTDTQYF; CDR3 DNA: TGTGCCAGCAGCTCCCTTTTCTTAGCGGGAGGGCCAAAGACAGATACGCAGTATTTT
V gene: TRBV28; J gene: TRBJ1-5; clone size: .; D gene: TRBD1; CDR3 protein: CASSLRGRYGNQPQHF; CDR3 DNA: TGTGCCAGCAGTTTGAGGGGGCGGTACGGCAATCAGCCCCAGCATTTT
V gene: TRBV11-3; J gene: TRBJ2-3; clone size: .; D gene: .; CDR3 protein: CASSLGGSSDTQYF; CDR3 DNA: TGTGCCAGCAGCTTAGGAGGTAGCTCAGATACGCAGTATTTT
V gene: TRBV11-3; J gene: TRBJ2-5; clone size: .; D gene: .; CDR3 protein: CASSLDGGETQYF; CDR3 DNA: TGTGCCAGCAGCTTAGACGGTGGAGAGACCCAGTACTTC
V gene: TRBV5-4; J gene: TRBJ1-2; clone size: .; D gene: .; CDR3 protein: CASSLTGTHGYTF; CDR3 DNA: TGTGCCAGCAGCCTGACAGGCACCCATGGCTACACCTTC
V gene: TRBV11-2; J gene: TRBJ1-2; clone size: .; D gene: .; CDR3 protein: CASSLYWAANYGYTF; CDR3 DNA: TGTGCCAGCAGCTTATACTGGGCAGCTAACTATGGCTACACCTTC
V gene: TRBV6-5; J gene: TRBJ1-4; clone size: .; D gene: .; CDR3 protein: CASSLLGVTNEKLFF; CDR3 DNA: TGTGCCAGCAGTCTCCTCGGGGTCACTAATGAAAAACTGTTTTTT
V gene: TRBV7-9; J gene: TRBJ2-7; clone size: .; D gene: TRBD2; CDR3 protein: CASSLERSGRGEQYF; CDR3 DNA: TGTGCCAGCAGCCTGGAGCGGAGCGGGAGAGGCGAGCAGTACTTC
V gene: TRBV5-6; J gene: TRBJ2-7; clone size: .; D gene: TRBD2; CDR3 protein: CASSLAGTSGRREQYF; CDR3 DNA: TGTGCCAGCAGCTTGGCAGGGACTAGCGGGAGGCGCGAGCAGTACTTC
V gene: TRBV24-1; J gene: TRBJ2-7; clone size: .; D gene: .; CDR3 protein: CATSDPRRLGEQYF; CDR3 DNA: TGTGCCACCAGTGATCCCCGGAGGCTTGGGGAGCAGTACTTC
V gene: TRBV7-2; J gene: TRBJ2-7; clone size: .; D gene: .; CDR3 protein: CASSVTGSYEQYF; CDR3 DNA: TGTGCCAGCAGCGTAACAGGGAGCTACGAGCAGTACTTC
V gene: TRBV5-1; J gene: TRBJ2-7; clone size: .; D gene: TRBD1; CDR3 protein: CASSRRTDRGDHEQYF; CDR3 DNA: TGCGCCAGCAGCCGGAGGACTGACAGGGGAGATCACGAGCAGTACTTC
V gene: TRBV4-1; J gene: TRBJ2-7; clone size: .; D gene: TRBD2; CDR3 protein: CASSHFSGSRYEQYF; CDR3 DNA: TGCGCCAGCAGCCACTTTAGCGGGAGCAGATACGAGCAGTACTTC
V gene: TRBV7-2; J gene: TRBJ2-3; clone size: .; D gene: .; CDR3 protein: CASSLGGLTDTQYF; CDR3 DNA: TGTGCCAGCAGCTTAGGGGGCCTCACAGATACGCAGTATTTT
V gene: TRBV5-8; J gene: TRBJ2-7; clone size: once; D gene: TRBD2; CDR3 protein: CASSLERGTYEQYF; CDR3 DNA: TGTGCCAGCAGCTTGGAGCGGGGCACCTACGAGCAGTACTTC
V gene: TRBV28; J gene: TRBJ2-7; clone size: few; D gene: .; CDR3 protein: CASSLDRPSYEQYF; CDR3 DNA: TGTGCCAGCAGCCTAGATCGCCCTTCCTACGAGCAGTACTTC
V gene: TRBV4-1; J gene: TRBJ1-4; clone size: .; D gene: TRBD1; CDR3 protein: CASSHRDRGNEKLFF; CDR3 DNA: TGCGCCAGCAGCCACCGGGACAGGGGGAATGAAAAACTGTTTTTT
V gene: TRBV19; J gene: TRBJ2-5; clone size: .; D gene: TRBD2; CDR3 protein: CASSDRIGTSGSHGETQYF; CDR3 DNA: TGTGCCAGTAGCGACCGAATTGGGACTAGCGGGAGCCATGGGGAGACCCAGTACTTC
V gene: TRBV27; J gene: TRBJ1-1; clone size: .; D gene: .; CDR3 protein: CASSLVTNTEAFF; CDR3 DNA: TGTGCCAGCAGTTTGGTTACTAACACTGAAGCTTTCTTT
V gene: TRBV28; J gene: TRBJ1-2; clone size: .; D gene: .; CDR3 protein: CASSFPEQLNYGYTF; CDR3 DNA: TGTGCCAGCAGTTTCCCGGAACAGCTCAACTATGGCTACACCTTC
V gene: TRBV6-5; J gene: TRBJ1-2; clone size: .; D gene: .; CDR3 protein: CASSYAGDGYTF; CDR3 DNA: TGTGCCAGCAGTTACGCGGGGGATGGCTACACCTTC
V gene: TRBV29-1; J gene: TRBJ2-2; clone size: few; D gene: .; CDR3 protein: CSVGRGTGELFF; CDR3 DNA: TGCAGCGTAGGGAGAGGCACCGGGGAGCTGTTTTTT